A selection of T cell receptor beta chains follows, all from one sample in a study of T cell repertoires in cytomegalovirus infection. TCRdb re-called the reads through MiXCR, storing one row per CDR3 protein. The top ten hold more than 10% of the sample, which has about 310,000 distinct CDR3 sequences, about a sixth seen once. The sequenced sample consisted of PBMCs. The receptors derive from a human donor in good health (CMV status not recorded). Some clones in this sample may be carry-over from other donors' samples. Both conserved end residues are trimmed from each CDR3. Each record gives: CDR3 protein, J gene, V gene, D gene. The D gene is left open where the match is weak.

CDR3 protein: ASRSGTGRYNEQF
J gene: TRBJ2-1
V gene: TRBV12-3/TRBV12-4
D gene: TRBD1

CDR3 protein: ASSLKGSSGANVLT
J gene: TRBJ2-6
V gene: TRBV7-2
D gene: -

CDR3 protein: ASSVKPGGLNEKLF
J gene: TRBJ1-4
V gene: TRBV2
D gene: TRBD1

CDR3 protein: ASSAGTGYTDTQY
J gene: TRBJ2-3
V gene: TRBV11-2
D gene: TRBD1

CDR3 protein: ASSSVRATQY
J gene: TRBJ2-3
V gene: TRBV7-2
D gene: -

CDR3 protein: ASSWTEGTREQY
J gene: TRBJ2-7
V gene: TRBV18
D gene: -

CDR3 protein: ASSSDGTRTGNQPQH
J gene: TRBJ1-5
V gene: TRBV5-8
D gene: TRBD1

CDR3 protein: ASSWGNEQF
J gene: TRBJ2-1
V gene: TRBV12-3/TRBV12-4
D gene: -

CDR3 protein: ASSQVSGAYNEQF
J gene: TRBJ2-1
V gene: TRBV4-3
D gene: -

CDR3 protein: ASSTTSGGTNEQF
J gene: TRBJ2-1
V gene: TRBV7-8
D gene: TRBD2

CDR3 protein: SARGAIYTGELF
J gene: TRBJ2-2
V gene: TRBV20-1
D gene: -

CDR3 protein: ASQGTQDTQY
J gene: TRBJ2-3
V gene: TRBV10-3
D gene: -

CDR3 protein: ASSLKPFVHEQY
J gene: TRBJ2-7
V gene: TRBV7-4
D gene: -

CDR3 protein: ASSLGFGEKLF
J gene: TRBJ1-4
V gene: TRBV12-3/TRBV12-4
D gene: -

CDR3 protein: ASSVGQHYGYT
J gene: TRBJ1-2
V gene: TRBV28
D gene: TRBD1

CDR3 protein: ASSQEDRKSEAF
J gene: TRBJ1-1
V gene: TRBV4-1
D gene: -

CDR3 protein: ASSAGERYSPLH
J gene: TRBJ1-6
V gene: TRBV2
D gene: -

CDR3 protein: ASSPGRTYEQY
J gene: TRBJ2-7
V gene: TRBV18
D gene: -

CDR3 protein: ASSLEEGNTEAF
J gene: TRBJ1-1
V gene: TRBV7-2
D gene: -

CDR3 protein: ASSTSGANVLT
J gene: TRBJ2-6
V gene: TRBV7-9
D gene: -

CDR3 protein: ASSPYTVSEQF
J gene: TRBJ2-1
V gene: TRBV7-2
D gene: -

CDR3 protein: ASSPGLAGRSSYNEQF
J gene: TRBJ2-1
V gene: TRBV19
D gene: TRBD2

CDR3 protein: ATSDPGTGDTDTQY
J gene: TRBJ2-3
V gene: TRBV24-1
D gene: TRBD1

CDR3 protein: ASSSGTASNSPLH
J gene: TRBJ1-6
V gene: TRBV6-4
D gene: TRBD1

CDR3 protein: ASVDGQRYGYT
J gene: TRBJ1-2
V gene: TRBV28
D gene: -

CDR3 protein: ASSYTGNGEQF
J gene: TRBJ2-1
V gene: TRBV6-4
D gene: -

CDR3 protein: ASEGVYGTEAF
J gene: TRBJ1-1
V gene: TRBV12-3/TRBV12-4
D gene: -

CDR3 protein: SATSGEVQY
J gene: TRBJ2-7
V gene: TRBV20-1
D gene: -

CDR3 protein: ASSLWASPGETQY
J gene: TRBJ2-5
V gene: TRBV28
D gene: -

CDR3 protein: ASTIGQGYGYT
J gene: TRBJ1-2
V gene: TRBV7-2
D gene: TRBD1

CDR3 protein: ASSWGHANTEAF
J gene: TRBJ1-1
V gene: TRBV7-2
D gene: -

CDR3 protein: ASTANRVHSPLH
J gene: TRBJ1-6
V gene: TRBV7-6
D gene: -

CDR3 protein: ASSQVLEREWDTEAF
J gene: TRBJ1-1
V gene: TRBV4-3
D gene: -

CDR3 protein: ASSPRGHTEAF
J gene: TRBJ1-1
V gene: TRBV2
D gene: TRBD1

CDR3 protein: ASSPRAGTGELF
J gene: TRBJ2-2
V gene: TRBV9
D gene: -

CDR3 protein: ASSEAPGADQPQH
J gene: TRBJ1-5
V gene: TRBV6-1
D gene: -

CDR3 protein: ASSQQEDTQY
J gene: TRBJ2-3
V gene: TRBV2
D gene: -

CDR3 protein: ASSLAGGLNTEAF
J gene: TRBJ1-1
V gene: TRBV7-2
D gene: -

CDR3 protein: ASSFDPRVRNTGELF
J gene: TRBJ2-2
V gene: TRBV7-2
D gene: -

CDR3 protein: ASSQGPGTTSNYGYT
J gene: TRBJ1-2
V gene: TRBV4-2
D gene: -

CDR3 protein: ATSTGVSGNTIY
J gene: TRBJ1-3
V gene: TRBV15
D gene: -

CDR3 protein: ASSQGAVYGYT
J gene: TRBJ1-2
V gene: TRBV6-5
D gene: TRBD1